The clone carrying this TCR beta chain was observed at least ten times. This record comes from a study of regulatory T cells in long-lasting Graves disease. This CDR3 region has 19 residues. The V and J ends lost 3 bases and 2 bases, in that order; junction bases with no gene match: 12. The V gene's germline CDR1 is SEHNR and CDR2 FQNEAQ (reference sequence). Time point given: newly diagnosed GD, antithyroid drugs for less than 3 months. There was RNA extracted from PBMCs, and the TCR library was made from it. TCR beta libraries were built with iRepertoire HTBI primers and Arm-PCR of CDR3 regions. TCRdb fed the multiplex PCR reads into MiXCR, producing one record per CDR3 protein. The sample yields roughly 520,000 distinct CDR3 sequences, approximately 12% seen once. This same sample was also taken into another study, of T cells in Graves' hyperthyroidism and ophthalmopathy. That work contributes: HTBI primers were used for first-round RT-PCR of the TCR CDR3.

The sequence was obtained from a woman younger than 45 with Graves disease. The chain carries TRBV7-9 and TRBJ2-3, with 12 bases aligning to TRBD2. The sample here was peripheral blood mononuclear cells (PBMCs), taken at new diagnosis, from a patient treated with antithyroid drugs. Here the CDR3 DNA reads TGTGCCAGCAGCTTGTGGGGATCGGCTAGCGGGAGGGTCACAGATACGCAGTATTTT. Amino acids: CASSLWGSASGRVTDTQYF.